This T cell receptor (beta chain) stems from a study of blood T cell repertoires in COVID-19. The length of the CDR3 is 15 residues. Germline CDR1 is SGHVS and CDR2 is FQNEAQ. Trimming stripped 5 bases from V and 0 bases from J, with 13 bases between. Resolution of symptoms, clearance, or two negative PCRs was present in recovered Cohort 3 donors. Authors' analysis steps: Amplification from reference gene primers served as the basis for estimated nucleated cell counts. Libraries were prepared by immunoSEQ multiplex PCR; TCRdb keeps only in-frame clonotypes and omits some of them. That table supplies the V and J calls and clone size; D and trimming were determined from the DNA. This table holds some 250,000 clones, about 89% found once.

The rearrangement uses TRBV7-8 and TRBJ1-1; D possibly corresponds to TRBD1 (6 bases). This TCR derives from a man aged 35 to 55 who had recovered from COVID-19. Specimen: PBMCs or T cells enriched from blood (not recorded which). CDR3 in DNA: TGTGCCAGCAGCCATATAACAGGGTTGAACACTGAAGCTTTCTTT. Protein product: CASSHITGLNTEAFF.